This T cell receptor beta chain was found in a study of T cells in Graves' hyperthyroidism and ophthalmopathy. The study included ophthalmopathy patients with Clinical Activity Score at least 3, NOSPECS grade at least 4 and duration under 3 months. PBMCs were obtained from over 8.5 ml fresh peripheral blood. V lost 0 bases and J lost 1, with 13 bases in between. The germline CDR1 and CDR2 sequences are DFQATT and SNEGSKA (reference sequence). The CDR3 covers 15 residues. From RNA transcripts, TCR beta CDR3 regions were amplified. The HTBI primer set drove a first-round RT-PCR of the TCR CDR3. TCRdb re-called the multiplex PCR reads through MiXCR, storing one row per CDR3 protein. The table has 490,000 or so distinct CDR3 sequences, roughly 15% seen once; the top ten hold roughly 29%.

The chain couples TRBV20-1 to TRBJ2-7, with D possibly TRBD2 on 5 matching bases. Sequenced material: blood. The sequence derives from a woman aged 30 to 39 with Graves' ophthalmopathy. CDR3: CSARDRRERSYEQYF. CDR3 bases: TGCAGTGCTAGAGATCGTAGGGAGAGATCCTACGAGCAGTACTTC.